This T cell receptor (beta chain) was recorded in a study of blood T cells in healthy people across ages. This clonotype turned up a few times. Primed by a sample-barcoded 5' primer and a J-beta primer mix, a second PCR proceeded for about 7 to 11 cycles. TCRdb reprocessed the 5' RACE reads with MiXCR, giving one entry per CDR3 protein. The profile shows roughly 1,100,000 distinct CDR3 sequences, 20% to 25% of them singletons. V was pared by 5 bases and J by 5 bases, with 9 bases of the junction left unmatched. This CDR3 comprises 15 residues. Germline V gene sequence: CDR1 KGHDR, CDR2 SFDVKD. The same data also contributed to another study, on T cells of mothers and their children. From that second work: From each mother came over 8 million TCR beta CDR3 reads, and from each child came 2.5 million to 3 million.

This chain uses TRBV24-1 with TRBJ2-5, with 8 positions matching TRBD1. Sequenced sample: blood. The receptor was derived from a girl under 10 years old in good health. CDR3 nucleotide sequence: TGTGCCACCAGTGGTGATTCAGGGGGCCAGGAGACCCAGTACTTC. It codes for CATSGDSGGQETQYF.